Following are 24 T cell receptor beta chains from one sample sequenced in a study of blood T cell repertoires in COVID-19. Produced via immunoSEQ multiplex PCR; TCRdb's table is partial and in-frame only. This table holds more than 55,000 clones, around 90% found once. The sample taken for sequencing was peripheral blood. The origin of the receptors is a human donor with active COVID-19. The donor label of this sample is uncertain.

The chain combines TRBV4-1 with TRBJ1-6; TRBD1 matches 10 bases. The CDR3 covers 19 residues. Looked up from germline, CDR1 is MGHRA and CDR2 is YSYEKL. V was clipped by 2 bases and J by 10 bases; unmatched bases: 17. The CDR3 protein is CASSQIIPKGDRGGSPLHF. The CDR3 DNA follows: TGCGCCAGCAGCCAAATTATTCCAAAGGGGGACAGGGGAGGATCACCCCTCCACTTT.

The V gene is TRBV30, the J gene TRBJ1-6; a possible D gene is TRBD1 (6 bases). V was pared by 3 bases and J by 4 bases, with 16 bases between. CDR3 length equals 16 residues. Germline V gene data show CDR1 as GTSNPN and CDR2 as SVGIG (reference sequence). CDR3 loop: CAWSLTGGRYNSPLHF. The CDR3 DNA reads as TGTGCCTGGAGCCTAACGGGGGGGCGATATAATTCACCCCTCCACTTT.

Only a few counts were recorded for this clone. The rearrangement joins TRBV4-2 to TRBJ1-2, with TRBD1 matching 8 bases. CDR1 and CDR2 from the germline V gene are LGHNA and YNFKEQ. V dropped 4 bases and J dropped 1; count of bases not matched to a gene: 5. This CDR3 is 15 amino acids long. As DNA, the CDR3 is TGTGCCAGCAGCCCCCTGACAGGGGTTAACTATGGCTACACCTTC. It translates to CASSPLTGVNYGYTF.

The chain has TRBV6-2 or TRBV6-3 and TRBJ2-1, with 11 bases identical to TRBD2. Germline V CDR1 and CDR2: MNHEY, SVGEGT. The CDR3 contains 13 residues. Trimming at V came to 9 bases and at J to 2 bases, leaving 0 bases not matched to a gene. CDR3 sequence (DNA): TGTGCCAGTAGCGGGGGGGCCTACAATGAGCAGTTCTTC. Its translation: CASSGGAYNEQFF.

This rearrangement joins TRBV2 to TRBJ2-7; 8 nucleotides agree with TRBD2. Germline lookup yields CDR1 SNHLY and CDR2 FYNNEI. After removal of 6 bases from V and 5 bases from J, the junction contained 9 bases not matched to a gene. The CDR3 contains 14 residues. The chain's CDR3 is CASRSGTSPHEQYF. For the CDR3, the DNA is TGTGCCAGCAGATCCGGGACTAGTCCCCACGAGCAGTACTTC.

V usage is TRBV5-1 and J usage is TRBJ2-1, with D possibly TRBD2 on 6 matching bases. V was trimmed by 1 base and J by 7 bases, leaving 15 bases between them. Germline V gene sequence: CDR1 SGHRS, CDR2 YFSETQ. The CDR3 sequence is 15 residues long. CDR3 sequence reads: CASSLSNGRGNEQFF. The CDR3 DNA reads TGCGCCAGCAGCTTGTCGAACGGGAGAGGAAATGAGCAGTTCTTC. The variable domain in full, completed from reference TRBV5-1 and TRBJ2-1, reads KAGVTQTPRYLIKTRGQQVTLSCSPISGHRSVSWYQQTPGQGLQFLFEYFSETQRNKGNFPGRFSGRQFSNSRSEMNVSTLELGDSALYLCASSLSNGRGNEQFFGPGTRLTVL.

The CDR3 loop reads CASSQRLAGGREYNEQFF. In DNA form, the CDR3 reads TGCGCCAGCAGCCAAAGACTAGCGGGGGGGCGGGAGTACAATGAGCAGTTCTTC. This sequence joins TRBV4-3 and TRBJ2-1; 14 nucleotides align to TRBD2. The germline gives CDR1 LGHNA, CDR2 YSLEER. Trimming removed 2 bases from V and 4 bases from J; junction bases left unmatched: 7. The CDR3 has 18 residues.

The V call is TRBV30, the J call TRBJ2-1, with 11 bases matching TRBD2. CDR3 length: 14 residues. Germline loops: CDR1 GTSNPN, CDR2 SVGIG (reference sequence). V was clipped by 2 bases and J by 13 bases; unmatched bases: 10. The CDR3 coding sequence is TGTGCCTGGAGTAGGAATAGCGGGAGGGGGTACCAGTTCTTC. Translation gives CAWSRNSGRGYQFF.

The genes are TRBV27 and TRBJ2-1; 12 positions agree with TRBD1. The CDR3 is 17 amino acids. With V trimmed by 1 base and J by 8 bases, 9 bases remained unmatched. CDR1 and CDR2 (germline): MNHEY, SMNVEV (reference sequence). The CDR3 region has the DNA TGTGCCAGCAGTTTATATCCCGGGACAGGGGGCTATGATGAGCAGTTCTTC. It specifies CASSLYPGTGGYDEQFF.

This clone has only one observation. The chain employs TRBV6-4 and TRBJ1-4; no clear D. The ends were cut back, 2 bases at V and 8 bases at J, with 18 bases in the middle. Per the germline V gene, CDR1 is MRHNA and CDR2 is SNTAGT. This CDR3 comprises 16 residues. CDR3 DNA: TGTGCCAGCAGTGACACTTTGACTCTCACGGGGGAAAAACTGTTTTTT. Its translation is CASSDTLTLTGEKLFF.

This clone was counted once. The rearrangement links TRBV6-1 to TRBJ2-5, with 7 bases identical to TRBD1. Trimming cost V 4 bases and J 5 bases; bases outside gene matches: 13. The CDR3 is 16 amino acids. Germline V gives CDR1 MNHNS, CDR2 SASEGT. The CDR3 is CASSAGDSHWTETQYF. The CDR3, as DNA: TGTGCCAGCAGTGCTGGGGACAGTCACTGGACGGAGACCCAGTACTTC.

This clone was counted between two and nine times. The chain employs TRBV7-6 and TRBJ2-1; D is perhaps TRBD2 (5 bases). Trimming left V 1 base short and J 4 bases short, with 14 bases between. The CDR3 extends over 16 amino acids. CDR1 and CDR2 (germline): SGHVS, FNYEAQ. This chain's CDR3 is CASSLGAGMRYNEQFF. For the CDR3, the DNA is TGTGCCAGCAGCTTAGGCGCCGGGATGAGATACAATGAGCAGTTCTTC.

The J gene is TRBJ2-3, the V gene TRBV10-3; 7 bases are a match to TRBD1. The V gene end was trimmed by 4 bases and the J gene end by 2 bases; junction bases not matched to a gene: 6. The length of the CDR3 is 15 residues. Germline assignment: CDR1 ENHRY and CDR2 SYGVKD. CDR3 sequence: CAISGGTANTDTQYF. The CDR3 DNA sequence: TGTGCCATCAGTGGGGGGACAGCTAACACAGATACGCAGTATTTT.

The chain has TRBV12-3 or TRBV12-4 and TRBJ1-2; 7 bases align to TRBD1. This CDR3 has 13 residues. V lost 7 bases to trimming and J lost 7 bases; unmatched junction nucleotides: 9. CDR3: CASTLGTAGGYTF. The DNA of the CDR3 is TGTGCCAGCACCCTCGGGACAGCCGGTGGCTACACCTTC.

The chain has TRBV5-6 and TRBJ2-2, with 7 positions matching TRBD1. The V gene's germline CDR1 is SGHDT and CDR2 YYEEEE. The J segment lost 3 bases and the V segment lost 4 bases, leaving 6 bases of the junction unmatched. The CDR3 is 15 amino acids. In DNA form, the CDR3 reads TGTGCCAGCAGCCTCCGGGACAGCCACACCGGGGAGCTGTTTTTT. This sequence encodes CASSLRDSHTGELFF.

The chain carries TRBV30 and TRBJ2-3; D is ambiguous. The CDR3 consists of 12 residues. Germline V gene data show CDR1 as GTSNPN and CDR2 as SVGIG (reference sequence). V lost 5 bases, J lost 6 bases, and 12 bases lay in between. In nucleotides, the CDR3 is TGTGCCTGGGGTTCCATGCGGGATACGCAGTATTTT. Its translation is CAWGSMRDTQYF.

This clone was seen only once. The chain combines TRBV6-5 with TRBJ1-6, with D unclear. The CDR3 has 14 amino acids. CDR1 is MNHEY and CDR2 is SVGAGI in the germline V gene. Trimming stripped 6 bases from V and 4 bases from J, with 10 bases between. The CDR3, as DNA: TGTGCCAGCAGCCCGCGGAGTTATAATTCACCCCTCCACTTT. Its translation is CASSPRSYNSPLHF.

The V and J genes are TRBV3-1 (or the pseudogene TRBV3-2) and TRBJ2-7; possible D gene TRBD1, 6 bases. V lost 4 bases, J lost 6 bases, and 16 bases lay in between. Germline V gene sequence: CDR1 LGHDT, CDR2 YNNKEL (reference sequence). This CDR3 is built from 14 residues. CDR3 protein: CASSPGVPGGEQYF. CDR3 sequence (DNA): TGTGCCAGCAGCCCAGGGGTCCCTGGAGGCGAGCAGTACTTC.

V is TRBV5-1 and J is TRBJ2-1; 12 bases are a match to TRBD2. The CDR3 is 15 amino acids. The V segment lost 4 bases and the J segment 14 bases; nucleotides outside the gene matches: 13. CDR1 is SGHRS, CDR2 YFSETQ, per germline. CDR3 DNA sequence: TGCGCCAGCAGCCCCCCGACTAGCGGGAGTTCGACTAAGTTCTTC. Protein: CASSPPTSGSSTKFF.

The chain is built from TRBV6-5 and TRBJ2-7, with 11 bases lining up with TRBD1. This CDR3 contains 14 residues. V lost 5 bases and J lost 7; bases outside the gene matches: 7. The germline gives CDR1 MNHEY, CDR2 SVGAGI. The CDR3 sequence is CASSPPGQGGEQYF. The CDR3 region has the DNA TGTGCCAGCAGTCCTCCGGGACAGGGGGGGGAGCAGTACTTC.

The chain joins TRBV11-2 to TRBJ2-7; TRBD1 matches at 9 bases. Germline CDR1 and CDR2: SGHAT and FQNNGV. The CDR3 extends over 14 amino acids. The V segment lost 3 bases and the J segment 3 bases; nucleotides outside the gene matches: 3. As DNA, the CDR3 is TGTGCCAGCAGCTTCGGGACAGGGAACTACGAGCAGTACTTC. This encodes CASSFGTGNYEQYF.

The V and J genes are TRBV6-2 or TRBV6-3 and TRBJ1-2; the D gene is possibly TRBD1 (6 bases). Trimming cost V 6 bases and J 4 bases, with 15 bases left between them. CDR1 MNHEY and CDR2 SVGEGT come from the germline V gene. The CDR3 is made up of 14 amino acids. CDR3 sequence reads: CASSLREQGYGYTF. CDR3 bases: TGTGCCAGCAGCCTCCGCGAACAGGGCTATGGCTACACCTTC.

V usage is TRBV7-6 and J usage is TRBJ2-2, with TRBD2 matching 9 bases. This CDR3 has 18 amino acids. V shed 4 bases and J 1 base; nucleotides not matched to a gene: 10. CDR1 is SGHVS, CDR2 FNYEAQ, per germline. CDR3 sequence reads: CASSSNPVLAGNTGELFF. CDR3 sequence (DNA): TGTGCCAGCAGCTCAAATCCCGTACTAGCGGGGAACACCGGGGAGCTGTTTTTT.

This clone showed up just once. This rearrangement joins TRBV7-2 to TRBJ2-7; D is ambiguous. The CDR3 is made up of 14 amino acids. V was trimmed by 5 bases and J by 1 base, leaving 12 bases between them. Germline CDR1 is SGHTA and CDR2 is FQGNSA. The CDR3: CASSPTRGSYEQYF. CDR3 coding DNA: TGTGCCAGCAGCCCAACCCGCGGTTCCTACGAGCAGTACTTC.